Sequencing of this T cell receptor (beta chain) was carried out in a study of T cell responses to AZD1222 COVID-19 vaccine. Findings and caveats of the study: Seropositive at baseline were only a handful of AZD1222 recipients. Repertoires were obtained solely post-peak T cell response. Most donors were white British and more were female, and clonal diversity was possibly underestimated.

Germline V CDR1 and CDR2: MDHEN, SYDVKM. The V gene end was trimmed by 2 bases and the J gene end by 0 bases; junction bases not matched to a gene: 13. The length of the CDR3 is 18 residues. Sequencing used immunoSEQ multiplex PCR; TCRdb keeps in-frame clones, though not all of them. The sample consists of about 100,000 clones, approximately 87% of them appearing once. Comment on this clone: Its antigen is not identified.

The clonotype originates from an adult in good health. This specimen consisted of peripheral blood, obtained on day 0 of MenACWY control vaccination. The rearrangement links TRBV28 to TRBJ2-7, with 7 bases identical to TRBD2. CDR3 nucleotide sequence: TGTGCCAGCAGTTTAGAGGGAGGGATAGGCCTAGGCTCCTACGAGCAGTACTTC. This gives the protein CASSLEGGIGLGSYEQYF.